The clone carrying this T cell receptor beta chain showed up just a few times. This record comes from a study of blood T cell repertoires in COVID-19. The V gene lost 0 bases and the J gene lost 0 bases, with 6 bases spanning the gap. Germline V lookup: CDR1 LNHNV, CDR2 YYDKDF (reference sequence). The CDR3 extends over 15 amino acids. Assay: immunoSEQ multiplex PCR; the TCRdb copy retains only in-frame clones and omits some. The sample yields over 300,000 clones, about four fifths seen once. Sequencing was done on a sample of peripheral blood. The sequence came from a woman in her 50s with acute or convalescent COVID-19. The V and J genes are TRBV15 and TRBJ1-3; no reliable D call. Here the CDR3 DNA reads TGTGCCACCAGCAGAGATCGGGGCTCTGGAAACACCATATATTTT. This translates into CATSRDRGSGNTIYF.